This TCR beta chain was captured in a study of tissue T cells after allogeneic stem cell transplantation (dated by TCRdb to between 2021 and 2022). Study-wide context: When multiple samples of a tissue were available, H&E sections were reviewed by a pathologist, and samples with histologically apparent lymphocytes were prioritized for sequencing. The study profiled TCR beta repertoires in many tissues obtained from research autopsies of patients with and without GVHD, and also in mouse models of GVHD. The human part of the study was a prospective observational study with no blinding and no randomization.

CDR1 and CDR2, looked up from the germline V gene, are KGHSH and LQKENI. The V end loses 2 bases and the J end loses 4 bases, and a stretch of 8 bases separates them. Its CDR3 holds 13 amino acids, cysteine through phenylalanine. The DNA shown is the 39-base CDR3, in frame from base 1. To note about this clone: What this receptor recognizes is not known. No base quality information exists; no much larger clone differs at one position.

The sample's time point label is to be understood as: human tissue collected at research (rapid) autopsy. Three non-HCT comparator patients with other cancers, having at least five GI tract samples and no known GI disease at death, were selected retrospectively. After a median post-mortem interval of about 10 hours, the autopsy tissues collected included GI sites spanning esophagus to rectum, along with liver, skin and lymphoid organs including spleen. Autopsy specimens were bisected, with one portion flash-frozen in liquid nitrogen and the rest formalin-fixed; GI outer muscle layers were removed. Genomic DNA was extracted from frozen tissues using the Mag-Bind Blood & Tissue DNA HDQ 96 Kit on a Chemagic 360 or the DNeasy Blood & Tissue Kit. Because of concern about red blood cell contamination, extracted DNA was further purified using the Genomic DNA Clean & Concentrator-25 kit. What the authors observed across the whole study: No blood samples were available from the non-GVHD comparator patients. The study did not determine which tissue TCRs were alloreactive or antigen-specific, and some clones might have been persisting host cells. Sampling depth was acknowledged as a limitation, and the patient cohort was both small and clinically heterogeneous. In both patients and mice, T cells from blood and spleen covered only a limited part of the TCR repertoire found in tissues. Within patients, how anatomically similar tissues were was a major factor shaping TCR repertoire composition, regardless of disease or transplant status. Only a few T cell clones appeared in more than one patient, yet motif-based clustering showed tissue-specific repertoire signatures that were shared between patients.

Preparation of the library involved the immunoSEQ multiplex PCR assay. Adaptive Biotechnologies performed the TCRbeta CDR3 sequencing at survey depth and reported CDR3 sequences, V/J genes, productive frequency and template counts. Amplification of TCR beta CDR3 regions started from genomic DNA instead of RNA. The published analysis was carried out like this. Jensen-Shannon divergence was used to quantify pairwise repertoire overlap between tissues, with a value of 1 indicating complete divergence and a value of 0 indicating identical repertoires. Based on pairwise JSD values, tissues were grouped by single-linkage agglomerative hierarchical clustering, and the results were shown as dendrograms. GLIPH2 was applied to all patient samples using simulation_depth 1000, kmer_min_depth 3, and cdr3_length_cutoff 8, and only groups with more than two unique CDR3s were retained. A standardized tissue-overlap score was calculated by extrapolating Jaccard GLIPH-group overlap across patients to a standard repertoire size of 1000 clones. Linear mixed-effect models, with tissue as a fixed effect and individual as a random effect, were used to test how diversity related to clinical or experimental variables. Drawn from immuneACCESS, this table holds only the in-frame rearrangements with V and J called that TCRdb kept. Clones are partly lost; checked studies trace under half to an unresolved V gene and leave the rest unexplained. The D gene and trimming were derived from the DNA, and the V and J assignments and clone size from that table. This sample is represented by roughly 25,000 clones; 70% to 75% of them were singletons. The ten largest clonotypes hold approximately 7.7% of the sample.

This receptor chain uses TRBV18 and TRBJ2-5; a confident D gene designation cannot be given. The specimen was tissue from the ileum, collected at autopsy. The receptor was derived from a female donor at least 60 years old with lung cancer. The CDR3 reads as follows: CASSPSSGETQYF. Read as DNA, the sequence is TGTGCCAGCTCACCATCATCCGGAGAGACCCAGTACTTC. With the portions outside the CDR3 filled from the reference TRBV18 and TRBJ2-5 genes, the complete variable region becomes NAGVMQNPRHLVRRRGQEARLRCSPMKGHSHVYWYRQLPEEGLKFMVYLQKENIIDESGMPKERFSAEFPKEGPSILRIQQVVRGDSAAYFCASSPSSGETQYFGPGTRLLVL.